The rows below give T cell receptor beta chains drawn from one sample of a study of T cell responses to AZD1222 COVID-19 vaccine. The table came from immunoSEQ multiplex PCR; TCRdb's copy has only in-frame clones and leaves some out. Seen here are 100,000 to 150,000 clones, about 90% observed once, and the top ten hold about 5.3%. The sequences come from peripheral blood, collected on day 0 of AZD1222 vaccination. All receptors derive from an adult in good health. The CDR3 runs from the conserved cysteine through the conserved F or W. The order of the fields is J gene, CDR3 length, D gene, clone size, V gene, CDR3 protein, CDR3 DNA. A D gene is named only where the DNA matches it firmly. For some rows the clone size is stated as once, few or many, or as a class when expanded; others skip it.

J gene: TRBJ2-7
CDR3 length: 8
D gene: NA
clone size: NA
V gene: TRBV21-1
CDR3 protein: CASTSQYF
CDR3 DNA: TGTGCCAGCACCTCGCAGTACTTC

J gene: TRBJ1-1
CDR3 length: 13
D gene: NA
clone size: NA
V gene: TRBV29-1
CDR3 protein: CSVVTLPNTEAFF
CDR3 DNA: TGCAGCGTTGTGACTCTTCCGAACACTGAAGCTTTCTTT

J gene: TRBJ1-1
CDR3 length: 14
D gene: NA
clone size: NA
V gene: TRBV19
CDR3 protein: CASSIGGQFTEAFF
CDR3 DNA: TGTGCCAGTAGTATAGGGGGACAATTCACTGAAGCTTTCTTT

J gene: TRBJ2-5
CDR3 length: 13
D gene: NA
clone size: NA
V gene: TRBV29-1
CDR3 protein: CSVARPPEETQYF
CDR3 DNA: TGCAGCGTTGCAAGACCCCCCGAGGAGACCCAGTACTTC

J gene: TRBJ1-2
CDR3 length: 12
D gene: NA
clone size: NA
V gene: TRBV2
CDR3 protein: CASSEARNGYTF
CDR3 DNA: TGTGCCAGCAGTGAAGCAAGAAATGGCTACACCTTC

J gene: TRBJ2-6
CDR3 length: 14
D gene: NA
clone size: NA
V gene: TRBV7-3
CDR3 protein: CASSQNSGANVLTF
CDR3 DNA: TGTGCCAGCAGCCAAAATTCTGGGGCCAACGTCCTGACTTTC

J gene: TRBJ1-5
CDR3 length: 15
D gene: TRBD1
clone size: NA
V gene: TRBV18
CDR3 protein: CASAQGALSNQPQHF
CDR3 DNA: TGTGCCAGCGCACAGGGGGCCTTAAGCAATCAGCCCCAGCATTTT

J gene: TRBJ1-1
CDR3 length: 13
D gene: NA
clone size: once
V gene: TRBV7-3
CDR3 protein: CASSADRNTEAFF
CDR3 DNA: TGTGCCAGCAGCGCCGACAGGAACACTGAAGCTTTCTTT

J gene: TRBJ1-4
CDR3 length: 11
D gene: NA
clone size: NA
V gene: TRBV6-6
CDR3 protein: CASLGAVELFF
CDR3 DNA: TGTGCCAGCTTGGGGGCGGTTGAACTGTTTTTT

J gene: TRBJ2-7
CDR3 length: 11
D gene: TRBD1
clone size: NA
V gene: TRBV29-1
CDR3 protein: CAGSNRGEQYF
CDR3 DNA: TGCGCAGGGTCCAACAGGGGCGAGCAGTACTTC

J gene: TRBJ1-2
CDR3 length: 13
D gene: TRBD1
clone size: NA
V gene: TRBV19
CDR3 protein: CASTMTGTYGYTF
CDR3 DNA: TGTGCCAGTACCATGACAGGGACCTATGGCTACACCTTC

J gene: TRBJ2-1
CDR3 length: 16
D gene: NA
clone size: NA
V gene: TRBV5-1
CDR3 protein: CASSLTGTKGLGEQFF
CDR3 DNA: TGCGCCAGCAGCCTAACCGGGACGAAAGGTTTAGGTGAGCAGTTCTTC

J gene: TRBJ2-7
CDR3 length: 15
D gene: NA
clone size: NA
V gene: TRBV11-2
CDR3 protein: CASSLGPGLSYEQYF
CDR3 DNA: TGTGCCAGCAGCTTAGGTCCAGGACTCTCCTACGAGCAGTACTTC

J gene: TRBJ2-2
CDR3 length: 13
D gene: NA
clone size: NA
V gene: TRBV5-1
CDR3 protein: CASDMANTGELFF
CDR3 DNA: TGCGCCTCCGATATGGCGAACACCGGGGAGCTGTTTTTT

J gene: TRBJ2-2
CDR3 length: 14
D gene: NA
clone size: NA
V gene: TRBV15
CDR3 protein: CATSQNRANGELFF
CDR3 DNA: TGTGCCACCAGCCAAAACAGGGCCAACGGGGAGCTGTTTTTT

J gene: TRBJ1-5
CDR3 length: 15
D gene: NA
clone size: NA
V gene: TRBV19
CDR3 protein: CASSPLAGPGQPQHF
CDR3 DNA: TGTGCCAGTAGTCCTTTGGCCGGGCCCGGTCAGCCCCAGCATTTT

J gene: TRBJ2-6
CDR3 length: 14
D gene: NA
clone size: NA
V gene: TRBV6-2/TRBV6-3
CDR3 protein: CASSYFVSSNVLTF
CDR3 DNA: TGTGCCAGCAGTTACTTCGTCTCCTCTAACGTCCTGACTTTC

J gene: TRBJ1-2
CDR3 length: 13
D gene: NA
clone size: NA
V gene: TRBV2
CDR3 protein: CASRARWDYGYTF
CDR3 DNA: TGTGCCAGCAGAGCGCGGTGGGACTATGGCTACACCTTC

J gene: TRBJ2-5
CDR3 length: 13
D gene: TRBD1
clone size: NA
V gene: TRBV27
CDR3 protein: CASRPTGDETQYF
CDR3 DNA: TGTGCCAGCAGGCCGACAGGGGACGAGACCCAGTACTTC

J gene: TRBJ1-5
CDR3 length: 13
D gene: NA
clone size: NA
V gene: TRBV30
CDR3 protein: CAWSVNRDQPQHF
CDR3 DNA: TGTGCCTGGAGTGTAAACCGGGATCAGCCCCAGCATTTT

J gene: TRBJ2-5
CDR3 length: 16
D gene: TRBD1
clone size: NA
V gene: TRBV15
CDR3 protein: CATSRDDRGREETQYF
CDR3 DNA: TGTGCCACCAGCAGAGACGACAGGGGCCGTGAGGAGACCCAGTACTTC

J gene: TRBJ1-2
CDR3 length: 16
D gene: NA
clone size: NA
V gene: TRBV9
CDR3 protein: CASSPDWSPTPYGYTF
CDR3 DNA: TGTGCCAGCAGCCCCGATTGGTCCCCAACCCCTTATGGCTACACCTTC

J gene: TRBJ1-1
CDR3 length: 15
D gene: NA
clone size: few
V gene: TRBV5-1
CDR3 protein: CASSELSVVGTEAFF
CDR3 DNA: TGCGCCAGCAGCGAATTGAGTGTGGTTGGTACTGAAGCTTTCTTT

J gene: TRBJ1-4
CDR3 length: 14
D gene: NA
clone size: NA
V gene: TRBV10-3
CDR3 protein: CAISGVGAGEKLFF
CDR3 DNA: TGTGCCATCAGTGGAGTAGGGGCTGGGGAAAAACTGTTTTTT

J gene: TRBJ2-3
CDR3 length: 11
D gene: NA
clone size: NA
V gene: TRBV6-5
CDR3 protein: CASSYQRMQYF
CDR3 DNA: TGTGCCAGCAGTTACCAGCGGATGCAGTATTTT

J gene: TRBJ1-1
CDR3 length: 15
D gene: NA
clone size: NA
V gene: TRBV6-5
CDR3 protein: CASSLYGPTNTEAFF
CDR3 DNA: TGTGCCAGCAGTTTATATGGACCGACGAACACTGAAGCTTTCTTT

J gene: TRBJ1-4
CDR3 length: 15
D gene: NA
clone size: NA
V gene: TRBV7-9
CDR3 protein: CASSKGPGLDEKLFF
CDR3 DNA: TGTGCCAGCAGCAAGGGCCCGGGACTGGATGAAAAACTGTTTTTT

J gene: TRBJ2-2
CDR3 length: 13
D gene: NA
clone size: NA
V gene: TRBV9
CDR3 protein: CASSVGRAGELFF
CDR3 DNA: TGTGCCAGCAGCGTAGGACGTGCCGGGGAGCTGTTTTTT